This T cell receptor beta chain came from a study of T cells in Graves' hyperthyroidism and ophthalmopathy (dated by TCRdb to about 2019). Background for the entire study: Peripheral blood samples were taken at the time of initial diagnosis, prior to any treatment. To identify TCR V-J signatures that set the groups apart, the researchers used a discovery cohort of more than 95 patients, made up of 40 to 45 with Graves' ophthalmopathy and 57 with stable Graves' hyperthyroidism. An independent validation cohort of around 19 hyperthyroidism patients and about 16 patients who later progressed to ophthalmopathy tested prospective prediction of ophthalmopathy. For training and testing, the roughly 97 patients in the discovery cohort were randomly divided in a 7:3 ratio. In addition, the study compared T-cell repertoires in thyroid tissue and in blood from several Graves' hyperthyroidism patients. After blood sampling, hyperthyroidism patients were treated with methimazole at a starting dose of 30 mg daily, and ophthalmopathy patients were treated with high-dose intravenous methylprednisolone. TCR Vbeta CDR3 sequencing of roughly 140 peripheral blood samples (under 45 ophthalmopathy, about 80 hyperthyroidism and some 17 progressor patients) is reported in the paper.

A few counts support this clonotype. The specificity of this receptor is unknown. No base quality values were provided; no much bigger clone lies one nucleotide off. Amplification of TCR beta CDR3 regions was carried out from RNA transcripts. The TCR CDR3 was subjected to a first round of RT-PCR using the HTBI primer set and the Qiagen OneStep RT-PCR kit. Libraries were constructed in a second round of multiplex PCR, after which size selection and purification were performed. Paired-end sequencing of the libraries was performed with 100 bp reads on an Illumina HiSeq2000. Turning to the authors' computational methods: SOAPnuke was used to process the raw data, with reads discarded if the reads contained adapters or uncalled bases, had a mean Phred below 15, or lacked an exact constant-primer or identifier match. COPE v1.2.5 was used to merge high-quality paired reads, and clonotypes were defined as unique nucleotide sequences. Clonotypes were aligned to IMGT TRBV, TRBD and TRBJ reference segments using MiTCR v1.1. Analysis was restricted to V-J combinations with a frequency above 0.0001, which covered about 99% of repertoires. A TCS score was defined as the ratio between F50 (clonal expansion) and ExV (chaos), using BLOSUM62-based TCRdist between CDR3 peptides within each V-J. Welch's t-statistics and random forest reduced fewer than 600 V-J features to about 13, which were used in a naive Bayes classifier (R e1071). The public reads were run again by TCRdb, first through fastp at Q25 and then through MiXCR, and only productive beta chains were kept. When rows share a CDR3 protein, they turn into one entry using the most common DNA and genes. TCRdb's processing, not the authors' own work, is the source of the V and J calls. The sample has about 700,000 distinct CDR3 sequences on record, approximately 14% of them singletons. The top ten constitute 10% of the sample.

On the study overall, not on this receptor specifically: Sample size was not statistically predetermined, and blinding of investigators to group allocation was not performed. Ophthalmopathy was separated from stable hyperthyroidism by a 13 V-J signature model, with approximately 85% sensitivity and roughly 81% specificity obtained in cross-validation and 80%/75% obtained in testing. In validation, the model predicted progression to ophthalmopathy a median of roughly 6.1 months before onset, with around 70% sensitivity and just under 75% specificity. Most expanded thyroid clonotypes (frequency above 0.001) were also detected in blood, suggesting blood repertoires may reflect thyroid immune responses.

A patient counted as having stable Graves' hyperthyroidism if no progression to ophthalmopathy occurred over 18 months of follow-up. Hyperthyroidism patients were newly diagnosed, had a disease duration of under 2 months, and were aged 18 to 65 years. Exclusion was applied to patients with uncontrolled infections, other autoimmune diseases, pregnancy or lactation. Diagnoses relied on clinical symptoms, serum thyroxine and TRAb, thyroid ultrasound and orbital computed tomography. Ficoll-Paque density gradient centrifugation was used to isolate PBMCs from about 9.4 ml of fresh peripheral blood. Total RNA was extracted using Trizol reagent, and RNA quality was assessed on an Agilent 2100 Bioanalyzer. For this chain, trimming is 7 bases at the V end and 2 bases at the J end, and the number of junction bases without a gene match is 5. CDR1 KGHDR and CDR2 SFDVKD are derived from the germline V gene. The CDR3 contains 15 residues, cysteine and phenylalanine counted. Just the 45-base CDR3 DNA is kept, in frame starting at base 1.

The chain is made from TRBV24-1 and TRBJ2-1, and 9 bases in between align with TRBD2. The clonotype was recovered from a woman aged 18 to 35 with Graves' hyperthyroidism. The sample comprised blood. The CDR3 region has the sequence CATSVSGRTYNEQFF. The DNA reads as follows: TGTGCCACCAGCGTTAGCGGGAGAACCTACAATGAGCAGTTCTTC.